The clone carrying this TCR beta chain was seen ten or more times. Its specificity is not known. The data originate from a study of CD8 T cells in ankylosing spondylitis. This CDR3 spans 14 amino acids. Germline V CDR1 and CDR2: SGHTA, FQGNSA. V was clipped by 3 bases and J by 2 bases, with 11 bases between them. Study-wide findings and caveats: Significant enrichment of disease-linked clones was reportedly seen in matched ankylosing spondylitis synovial fluid. Existing reports had already noted some motif variants in reactive arthritis synovial fluid and blood. Typical of ankylosing spondylitis blood, it appeared, was a TCR beta motif of seven to nine highly homologous variants. With a CD8+ phenotype, disease-linked clones were relatively rare in peripheral blood.

For TCR beta, libraries came from quantitative 5'-RACE with molecular barcodes. Each CDR3 protein gets one entry after TCRdb re-called the 5' RACE reads with MiXCR. This sample has about 460,000 distinct CDR3 sequences; roughly 5.3% occur once, and the top ten carry around 3.5%. The chain has TRBV7-2 and TRBJ2-7, with D perhaps TRBD1 or TRBD2 (5 bases each). The sequencing input was blood, either unsorted or a sorted T cell fraction (not recorded which). The receptor comes from a male donor with ankylosing spondylitis. The CDR3 spells CASSLRDGPYEQYF. CDR3 in DNA: TGTGCCAGCAGCTTGAGGGACGGTCCCTACGAGCAGTACTTC.